This T cell receptor (beta chain) is drawn from a study of a mutant IDH1 vaccine in newly diagnosed glioma. Study-wide context: Those enrolled had earlier been treated with radiotherapy, temozolomide, or both, mostly both.

Noted time point: baseline, week 1 (first vaccination visit). Treatment of the sample: pre-vaccination baseline after standard-of-care therapy. Those who donated had recent WHO grade 3 or 4 IDH1-mutant, ATRX-lost astrocytomas. Study results and caveats: Pseudoprogression appeared independent of alterations in top peripheral clonotypes.

Clones were read by immunoSEQ multiplex PCR, and TCRdb kept only the in-frame ones, dropping some. Here the sample spans 12,000 to 15,000 clones, 75% to 90% being singletons. On this clone: Its antigen is as yet unknown.

The source was PBMCs, collected from a glioma patient treated with radiotherapy, temozolomide or both. This receptor was identified in a woman between 40 and 55 years old with glioma. Some clones in this sample may be carry-over from other donors' samples.

CDR3 in amino acids: CASSFGGGAKKLFF. Written as DNA, the CDR3 is TGTGCCAGCAGTTTCGGAGGGGGCGCGAAAAAACTGTTTTTT. V gene TRBV28 combines with J gene TRBJ1-4, with 7 bases fitting TRBD1. Germline CDR1 is MDHEN and CDR2 is SYDVKM. V lost 3 bases to trimming and J lost 9 bases; unmatched junction nucleotides: 7. The CDR3 is 14 residues long.